Sequencing of this T cell receptor beta chain was carried out in a study of tumor and adjacent non-tumor tissue in lung cancer. At the level of the study: The cohort had roughly 12 adenocarcinoma, 2 squamous cell and 1 small cell patients. Patients were aged about 31 to 85, some 10 men and about five women, stage I to III. On average, productive TCRbeta reads reached about 4.17 million per sample. Overall study findings and caveats: Tumor repertoires had a smaller top 100 clone share than normal lung.

Per germline, CDR1 SGHKS and CDR2 YYEKEE (reference sequence). The CDR3 consists of 15 residues. This sample's RNA came from whole unsorted tissue. The normal lung tissue was taken more than 3 cm from the tumor edge. Worth noting for this clonotype: What it recognizes is unknown. The junction differs from germline at one of its ends, possibly a read error.

The library came from three nested PCR rounds adapted from ARM-PCR protocols. TCRdb re-derived calls from the multiplex PCR reads in MiXCR, one entry per CDR3 protein. The table has about 90,000 distinct CDR3 sequences, approximately 73% seen once. The sequence derives from a woman in her 50s with non-small cell lung cancer. The material sequenced was distant non-tumor lung tissue. The J gene is TRBJ2-7, the V gene TRBV5-5; D unclear. CDR3 protein: CANSLESTITYEQYF. The CDR3 nucleotides read TGTGCCAACAGCTTGGAGAGCACCATCACCTACGAGCAGTACTTC.